These 8 T cell receptor beta chains share one sample of origin, sequenced in a study of technical replicates of blood from a few donors. Only in-frame clones appear in the TCRdb table, and some are missing; sequencing was by immunoSEQ multiplex PCR. Here the sample spans over 65,000 clones, roughly 98% being singletons. What was sequenced was T cells isolated from PBMCs. These receptor sequences come from a human donor in good health.

The CDR3 loop reads CASSRTSGRHPSYEQYF. CDR3 nucleotide sequence: TGTGCCAGCAGCCGGACTAGCGGGAGACACCCCTCCTACGAGCAGTACTTC. The chain has TRBV7-6 and TRBJ2-7, with TRBD2 identical over 13 bases. Germline CDR1 SGHVS, CDR2 FNYEAQ. Germline trimming cut 5 bases from V and 0 bases from J; bases unmatched to any gene: 7. The CDR3 sequence is 17 residues long.

The CDR3 spells CASSVTSLGGTGELFF. CDR3 sequence (DNA): TGTGCCAGCAGCGTAACTAGTCTAGGAGGTACCGGGGAGCTGTTTTTT. The chain couples TRBV7-9 to TRBJ2-2; D perhaps matches TRBD2 (5 bases). The V end was cut by 5 bases, the J end by 5 bases, with 18 bases between. CDR3 length: 16 amino acids. Germline V gives CDR1 SEHNR, CDR2 FQNEAQ (reference sequence).

The chain couples TRBV19 to TRBJ2-7; D remains ambiguous. This CDR3 contains 15 residues. Germline V gene sequence: CDR1 LNHDA, CDR2 SQIVND (reference sequence). V was shortened by 4 bases and J by 3 bases, with 16 bases between the two germline ends. The CDR3 loop is CASSTSPGPSYEQYF. The CDR3 nucleotides are TGTGCCAGTAGTACCTCACCGGGTCCTAGCTACGAGCAGTACTTC.

The gene calls are TRBV28 and TRBJ2-7; TRBD1 is a possible D gene (7 bases). This CDR3 is built from 15 residues. The V end was cut by 4 bases, the J end by 2 bases, with 15 bases between. Germline V gene data show CDR1 as MDHEN and CDR2 as SYDVKM. CDR3 residues: CASSSRGATAYEQYF. CDR3 nucleotides: TGTGCCAGCAGTTCCAGGGGGGCAACGGCCTACGAGCAGTACTTC.

V is TRBV11-2 and J is TRBJ1-5, with TRBD1 identical over 10 bases. The V segment lost 5 bases and the J segment 5 bases; nucleotides outside the gene matches: 9. Germline CDR1 SGHAT, CDR2 FQNNGV. The CDR3 is 16 amino acids. The CDR3 reads CASSRGQGIADQPQHF. The CDR3 region has the DNA TGTGCCAGCAGCCGGGGACAGGGGATAGCTGATCAGCCCCAGCATTTT.

A single count supports this clone. This chain joins TRBV7-9 and TRBJ2-6; 7 positions agree with TRBD1. V shed 7 bases and J 0 bases; nucleotides not matched to a gene: 15. The CDR3 runs to 19 residues. Per germline, CDR1 SEHNR and CDR2 FQNEAQ (reference sequence). The CDR3 region is CASTPEDGTDLSGANVLTF. DNA for the CDR3: TGTGCCAGCACCCCGGAGGACGGGACAGATCTCTCTGGGGCCAACGTCCTGACTTTC.

This clone occurred a few times. The V call is TRBV7-6, the J call TRBJ1-1; D possibly corresponds to TRBD1 (6 bases). This CDR3 comprises 16 residues. The germline CDR1 and CDR2 sequences are SGHVS and FNYEAQ. Trimming stripped 1 base from V and 2 bases from J, with 14 bases between. The CDR3 reads CASSLGWGRGNTEAFF. The CDR3 nucleotides read TGTGCCAGCAGCTTAGGGTGGGGCAGGGGAAACACTGAAGCTTTCTTT.

J is TRBJ2-2 and V is TRBV6-6, with 7 bases matching TRBD1. This CDR3 region has 16 residues. V shed 7 bases and J 8 bases; nucleotides not matched to a gene: 16. Germline V gives CDR1 MNHNY, CDR2 SVGAGI (reference sequence). CDR3 loop: CASTTGRDSASGELFF. CDR3 DNA: TGTGCCAGCACCACAGGCAGGGACAGTGCATCAGGGGAGCTGTTTTTT.